This passage covers 9 T cell receptor beta chains from one sample sequenced in a study of response to subunit inactivated influenza vaccine. TCRdb recomputed calls from the RT-PCR reads with MiXCR, one row per CDR3 protein. The data show more than 600,000 distinct CDR3 sequences, with about a fifth seen just once and approximately 11% held by the top ten. The sample was PBMCs from blood, taken 5 days after vaccination. All receptors come from a man in his forties or fifties who received an inactivated influenza vaccine.

This chain connects TRBV12-3 or TRBV12-4 to TRBJ2-1; TRBD1 matches at 9 bases. V was pared by 4 bases and J by 8 bases, with 9 bases of the junction left unmatched. The CDR3 length is 15 residues. The CDR3 nucleotides are TGTGCCAGCAGTTCACGGACAGGGGTGACAGATGAGCAGTTCTTC. Translated: CASSSRTGVTDEQFF.

V and J are TRBV2 and TRBJ1-5; 7 bases are a match to TRBD1. The CDR3 contains 15 residues. Germline V gene data show CDR1 as SNHLY and CDR2 as FYNNEI. V was clipped by 6 bases and J by 3 bases; unmatched bases: 8. CDR3 loop: CASRKGQNANQPQHF. In DNA, the CDR3 is TGTGCCAGCAGAAAGGGACAGAACGCCAATCAGCCCCAGCATTTT.

The chain couples TRBV7-6 to TRBJ2-7; D not certain. This CDR3 comprises 12 residues. Between the trimmed V and J ends, which lost 5 bases and 5 bases, there was a span of 10 bases. Germline V gene lookup returns CDR1 SGHVS and CDR2 FNYEAQ. The CDR3 DNA follows: TGTGCCAGCAGCCCAGGAATTCACGAGCAGTACTTC. Translation: CASSPGIHEQYF.

The chain joins TRBV20-1 to TRBJ2-1; D remains ambiguous. The CDR3 spans 17 residues. The ends were cut back, 0 bases at V and 0 bases at J, with 15 bases in the middle. Germline values: CDR1 DFQATT, CDR2 SNEGSKA (reference sequence). The CDR3 DNA follows: TGCAGTGCTAGAGATTGGGCGGAGCCAAGCTCCTACAATGAGCAGTTCTTC. Translating it yields CSARDWAEPSSYNEQFF.

The chain carries TRBV20-1 and TRBJ2-4, with D hard to call. Per germline, CDR1 DFQATT and CDR2 SNEGSKA (reference sequence). V was cut by 1 base and J by 0 bases, with 4 bases left in between. The CDR3 is 13 amino acids. Here the CDR3 DNA reads TGCAGTGCTAGAGGAAGAGCCAAAAACATTCAGTACTTC. Its protein product is CSARGRAKNIQYF.

This clonotype was recorded at least ten times. The chain couples TRBV20-1 to TRBJ1-2, with D unclear. Per germline, CDR1 DFQATT and CDR2 SNEGSKA (reference sequence). The CDR3 length is 10 residues. Trimming left V 0 bases short and J 10 bases short, with 6 bases between. CDR3 DNA: TGCAGTGCTAGAGATGTAGCCTACACCTTC. Translated, it gives CSARDVAYTF.

There are many counts of this clonotype. The chain combines TRBV5-1 with TRBJ2-1; TRBD1 agrees at 9 bases. The CDR3 totals 13 residues. Germline V CDR1 and CDR2: SGHRS, YFSETQ. The ends lost 4 bases at V and 8 bases at J; junction bases unmatched: 4. The CDR3 nucleotides read TGCGCCAGCAGCGTGGGACAGGGCCATGAGCAGTTCTTC. Protein product: CASSVGQGHEQFF.

This clonotype occurred a few times. The CDR3: CASSLRYSGANVLTF. CDR3 nucleotide sequence: TGTGCCAGCAGTTTACGATACTCTGGGGCCAACGTCCTGACTTTC. V and J are TRBV27 and TRBJ2-6; D remains unclear. The CDR3 covers 15 residues. With 2 bases removed from V and 0 bases from J, the gap between germline ends came to 5 bases. CDR1 is MNHEY and CDR2 is SMNVEV in the germline V gene (reference sequence).

CDR3 sequence: CASSQEGLGPQHF. CDR3 DNA: TGTGCCAGCAGCCAGGAGGGGCTAGGGCCCCAGCATTTT. V usage is TRBV3-1 and J usage is TRBJ1-5; maybe TRBD1 (5 bases). CDR3 size: 13 residues. Trimming took off 3 bases at V and 9 bases at J, with 12 bases between the two ends. Germline V gene data show CDR1 as LGHDT and CDR2 as YNNKEL (reference sequence).